This paragraph covers one T cell receptor beta chain sequence. Its antigen is unidentified. This sample was taken from a study of cytomegalovirus exposure and HLA in healthy donors. Study results and limitations: The study assumed roughly uniform donor sequencing depth for presence/absence analyses. One variant, a missense change in DCLRE1C, was linked in a later analysis to TCR beta V- and J-gene trimming.

Germline V gene sequence: CDR1 LNHDA, CDR2 SQIVND (reference sequence). V dropped 5 bases and J dropped 5 bases, with 10 bases sitting between them. The CDR3 has 13 amino acids. Though nominally healthy at sampling, donors likely had unrecorded immune exposures. The PCR made use of 60 Vbeta and 13 Jbeta primers. Profiling relied on immunoSEQ multiplex PCR, and the TCRdb table lists in-frame clones only, not all of them. There are about 170,000 clones in the sample; about 88% occur only once, and approximately 2.5% lies in the top ten. The chain carries TRBV19 and TRBJ1-5; D not resolved. The source is a man between 25 and 39 years old in good health and CMV-seropositive. Specimen: PBMCs. The CDR3 loop is CASSDQLYQPQHF. For the CDR3, the DNA is TGTGCCAGTAGTGATCAGTTGTATCAGCCCCAGCATTTT.